This is a list of T cell receptor beta chains from one sample in a study of beta chain features in type 1 diabetes. Sequenced by immunoSEQ multiplex PCR; TCRdb stores in-frame clones only, minus some. The repertoire holds about 180,000 clones, with about 13% as singletons. Sequencing used central memory CD4+ T cells from blood. Receptor source: a woman between 18 and 29 years old in good health. Both conserved end residues are part of each CDR3. D genes are given only for firm matches. For some rows the clone size is stated as once, few or many, or as a class when expanded; others skip it.

v_gene	j_gene	abundance	d_gene	CDR3aa	CDR3nt
TRBV5-4	TRBJ2-1	NA	TRBD2	CASNSGLAGHNEQFF	TGTGCCAGCAACTCGGGTCTAGCGGGCCACAATGAGCAGTTCTTC
TRBV19	TRBJ2-7	few	NA	CASSQGTTYEQYF	TGTGCCAGTAGTCAGGGGACAACCTACGAGCAGTACTTC
TRBV7-9	TRBJ2-1	NA	NA	CASSPRTALGYNEQFF	TGTGCCAGCAGCCCCCGGACAGCTTTGGGCTACAATGAGCAGTTCTTC
TRBV11-2	TRBJ2-4	NA	TRBD2	CASSPSPGLAGLF	TGTGCCAGCAGCCCCTCCCCGGGACTAGCGGGTCTTTTC
TRBV25-1	TRBJ2-7	few	TRBD2	CASSEYGLASYEQYF	TGTGCCAGCAGTGAATATGGACTAGCGTCCTACGAGCAGTACTTC
TRBV7-3	TRBJ2-1	many	NA	CASSLMARNEQFF	TGTGCCAGCAGCTTAATGGCGCGGAATGAGCAGTTCTTC
TRBV29-1	TRBJ2-1	NA	TRBD2	CSVRRRETEQFF	TGCAGCGTCAGAAGGCGGGAGACTGAGCAGTTCTTC
TRBV29-1	TRBJ2-2	NA	TRBD1	CSGDRGGGELFF	TGCAGCGGGGACAGGGGCGGCGGGGAGCTGTTTTTT
TRBV7-9	TRBJ1-1	NA	NA	CASSFPPRERNTEAFF	TGTGCCAGCAGCTTCCCCCCCAGGGAACGGAACACTGAAGCTTTCTTT
TRBV5-1	TRBJ1-2	few	NA	CASSPEGSYGYTF	TGCGCCAGCAGCCCTGAGGGCTCCTATGGCTACACCTTC
TRBV10-3	TRBJ1-1	few	TRBD1	CAIGSTGQGKGEAFF	TGTGCCATCGGCTCCACAGGACAGGGTAAGGGTGAAGCTTTCTTT
TRBV2	TRBJ2-3	NA	NA	CASNGALDTQYF	TGTGCCAGCAATGGGGCGCTGGATACGCAGTATTTT
TRBV6-5	TRBJ2-7	NA	NA	CASSSGQPPYEQYF	TGTGCCAGCAGTTCCGGACAGCCACCCTACGAGCAGTACTTC
TRBV30	TRBJ1-4	few	NA	CAWKRGGPGEKLFF	TGTGCCTGGAAGCGGGGGGGCCCGGGTGAAAAACTGTTTTTT
TRBV28	TRBJ2-2	few	NA	CASSFFRQKNTGELFF	TGTGCCAGCAGTTTCTTTCGACAAAAGAACACCGGGGAGCTGTTTTTT
TRBV27	TRBJ2-3	NA	NA	CASSRRDLSDTQYF	TGTGCCAGCAGTAGGCGGGACCTGTCAGATACGCAGTATTTT
TRBV2	TRBJ2-5	few	TRBD2	CASSPQGLGIETQYF	TGTGCCAGCAGCCCCCAAGGACTAGGCATAGAGACCCAGTACTTC